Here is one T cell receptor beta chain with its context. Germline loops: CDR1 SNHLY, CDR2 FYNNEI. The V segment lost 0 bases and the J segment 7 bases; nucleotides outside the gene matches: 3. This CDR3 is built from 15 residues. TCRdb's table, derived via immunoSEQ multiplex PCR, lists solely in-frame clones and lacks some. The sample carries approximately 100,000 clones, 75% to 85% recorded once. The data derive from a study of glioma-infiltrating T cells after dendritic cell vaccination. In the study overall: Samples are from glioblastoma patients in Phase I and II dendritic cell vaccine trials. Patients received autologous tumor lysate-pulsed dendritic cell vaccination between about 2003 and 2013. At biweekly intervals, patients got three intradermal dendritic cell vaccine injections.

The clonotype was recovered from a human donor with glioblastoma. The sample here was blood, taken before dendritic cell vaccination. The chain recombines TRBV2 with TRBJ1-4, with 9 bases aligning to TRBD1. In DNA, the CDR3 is TGTGCCAGCAGTGAAGCTGGGACAGGGAGTGAAAAACTGTTTTTT. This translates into CASSEAGTGSEKLFF.